This TCR beta chain was captured in a study of PD-L1 blockade in urothelial cancer (TCRdb year 2017). As for the study more broadly: Every patient began therapy in about 2014 and was given atezolizumab 1,200 mg intravenously every 3 weeks. About 85% of the roughly 29 patients were males with bladder-origin urothelial cancer, and about 60% of the 29 reported a prior smoking history. Patients had an ECOG performance status of 0 or 1 and had received between 0 and 3 prior chemotherapy regimens. Blood samples were analyzed 3 weeks after the start of treatment (second dose) and 6 weeks after the start of treatment. Blood samples gave median yields of approximately 130,000 T cells and tens of thousands of unique TCRs, along with a median clonality of around 0.075. The study was an exploratory multi-omic analysis of somatic, immune and clinical correlates of response to PD-L1 blockade with atezolizumab in urothelial cancer. Pretreatment tumor samples, along with matched peripheral blood serially collected before and after atezolizumab treatment, were subjected to TCR sequencing. Durable clinical benefit meant progression-free survival longer than 6 months, and TCR features were also tested against progression-free and overall survival. In the same patients, pretreatment tumors underwent whole exome sequencing and RNA sequencing in addition to TCR sequencing. Durable clinical benefit was achieved by nine patients but not by the remaining 20. Pretreatment blood TCR-seq was available for around 29 patients, at least one posttreatment blood collection was obtained for 25 or so patients, and tumor TCR-seq was available for 25 or so patients. Beyond this particular receptor, the publication reports: Improved progression-free and overall survival was associated with having pretreatment peripheral blood TCR clonality below the median. Because the sample size was small (n ≈ 31) and many exploratory analyses were performed, the results are intended to be hypothesis-generating. Greater expansion of tumor-associated TCR clones in peripheral blood 3 weeks after the start of treatment was observed in patients with durable benefit (n of about 20, p = 0.022).

Synthetic TCR analog templates were spiked into each PCR to estimate absolute template abundance from read counts. TCRbeta CDR3 regions were amplified from genomic DNA with bias-controlled V and J gene primers using the immunoSEQ assay. Sequencing of rearranged TCRbeta segments was performed at approximately 20X coverage. In the original analysis: Sequencing errors were corrected by clustering, and CDR3s were annotated against IMGT so that V, D and J genes could be assigned. Out-of-frame and stop-codon sequences were excluded, and only productive TCRbeta rearrangements were used in downstream analyses. Clonality was computed as one minus Shannon entropy normalized by the log of the number of unique productive sequences. Fisher's exact test with Benjamini-Hochberg correction, using a cutoff of adjusted p below 0.01, was how clones that differed between time points or between blood and tumor were identified. This is the immuneACCESS table as TCRdb keeps it, with only in-frame sequences that have V and J called. A part of the clones is gone; compared with another copy, unresolved V genes explain less than half, and the rest is unexplained. The DNA was the basis for D and trimming; V, J and clone size are from that table. In this sample the table shows about 110,000 clones, approximately 85% of which occur a single time. More than 2% of the sample is held by the ten biggest clonotypes.

At the junction V is shortened by 1 base and J by 1 base; bases outside the gene matches: 6. The CDR3 runs 17 residues from the cysteine to the phenylalanine. Here the CDR3 DNA is all that survives: 51 bases in frame from base 1. For CDR1 and CDR2, the germline V gene lists SGDLS and YYNGEE. The cohort comprised roughly 30 patients with locally advanced or metastatic urothelial carcinoma treated at Memorial Sloan Kettering on a trial protocol. Peripheral blood mononuclear cells were collected pretreatment and during treatment, with between 1 and 8 total time points obtained per patient. The Qiagen DNeasy Blood extraction kit was used to purify genomic DNA from total PBMCs and from tumor samples. Collected pretreatment and during treatment, PBMCs were isolated and stored as previously described. A word on this clone: Its antigen is still unknown. No base quality information exists; no much larger clone differs at one position.

This specimen was PBMCs, taken around atezolizumab (anti-PD-L1) treatment. The sequence was collected from a man in his forties or fifties with urothelial cancer. The chain is made from TRBV9 and TRBJ2-2; 8 middle bases align to TRBD2. Here the CDR3 is given as CASSVSLAGENTGELFF. The sequenced DNA: TGTGCCAGCAGCGTAAGTCTAGCGGGCGAGAACACCGGGGAGCTGTTTTTT.